This section outlines one TCR beta chain sequence together with its context. The sample is drawn from a study of blood T cells in healthy people across ages. CDR1 and CDR2 (germline): KGHDR, SFDVKD. Trimming took off 5 bases at V and 6 bases at J, with 23 bases between the two ends. The CDR3 is 17 residues long. Alongside a J-beta primer mix, a sample-barcoded 5' primer served in a second PCR lasting about 6 to 12 cycles. TCRdb used MiXCR to reprocess the 5' RACE reads, holding one entry per CDR3 protein. Of more than 800,000 distinct CDR3 sequences listed, about 30% are singletons. The receptor was isolated from a woman older than 75 in good health. Source material: blood. The chain uses TRBV24-1 and TRBJ2-3, with a tentative D call TRBD1 (9 bases). CDR3 nucleotides: TGTGCCACCAGTGTGACAGGGGGGCGGGGGGCCAGGGATACGCAGTATTTT. It encodes CATSVTGGRGARDTQYF.